This T cell receptor beta chain was sequenced during a study of T cells in Graves' hyperthyroidism and ophthalmopathy. The CDR3 covers 15 residues. V lost 0 bases and J lost 1, with 10 bases in between. RNA transcripts provided the source from which TCR beta CDR3 regions were amplified. TCR CDR3 regions were first amplified by RT-PCR with HTBI primers. TCRdb independently ran MiXCR on the multiplex PCR reads; one entry per CDR3 protein. The table includes around 290,000 distinct CDR3 sequences, about an eighth detected once. Aged 18 to 65, the patients had hyperthyroidism that was newly diagnosed and had lasted under 2 months.

The genes are TRBV6-7 and TRBJ2-7, with D possibly being TRBD1 (5 bases). TRBV6-7 is reported as an ORF; its role is uncertain. The source is a woman in her 30s with Graves' hyperthyroidism that later progressed to Graves' ophthalmopathy. Input material: blood. CDR3 loop: CASSYSKKGSYEQYF. The DNA for the CDR3 is TGTGCCAGCAGTTACTCGAAAAAGGGGTCCTACGAGCAGTACTTC.